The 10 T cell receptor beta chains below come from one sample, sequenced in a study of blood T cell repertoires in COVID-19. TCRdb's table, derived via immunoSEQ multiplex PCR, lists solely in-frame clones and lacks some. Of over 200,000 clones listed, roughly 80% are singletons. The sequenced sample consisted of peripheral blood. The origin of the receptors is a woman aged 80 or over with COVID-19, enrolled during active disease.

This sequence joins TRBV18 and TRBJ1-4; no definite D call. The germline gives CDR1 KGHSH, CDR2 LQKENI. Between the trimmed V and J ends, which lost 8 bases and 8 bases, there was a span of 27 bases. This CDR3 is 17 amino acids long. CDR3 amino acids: CASAFGSISGGGEKLFF. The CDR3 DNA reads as TGTGCCAGCGCATTTGGGTCCATCAGCGGCGGAGGGGAAAAACTGTTTTTT.

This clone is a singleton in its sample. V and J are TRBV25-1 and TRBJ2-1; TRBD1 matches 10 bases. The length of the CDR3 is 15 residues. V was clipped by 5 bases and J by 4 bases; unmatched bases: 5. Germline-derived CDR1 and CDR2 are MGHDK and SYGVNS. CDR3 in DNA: TGTGCCAGCAGTATGGGACAGGGGTTATACAATGAGCAGTTCTTC. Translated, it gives CASSMGQGLYNEQFF.

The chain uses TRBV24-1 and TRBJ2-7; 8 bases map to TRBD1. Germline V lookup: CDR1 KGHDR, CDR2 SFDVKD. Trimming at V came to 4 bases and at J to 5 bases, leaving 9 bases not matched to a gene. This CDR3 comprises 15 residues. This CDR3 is CATSESGQGTHEQYF. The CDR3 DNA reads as TGTGCCACCAGTGAATCTGGACAGGGTACCCACGAGCAGTACTTC.

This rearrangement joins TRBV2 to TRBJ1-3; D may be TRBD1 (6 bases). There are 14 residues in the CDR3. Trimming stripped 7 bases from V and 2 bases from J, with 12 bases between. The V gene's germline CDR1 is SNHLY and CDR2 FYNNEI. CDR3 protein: CASKGGVTGNTIYF. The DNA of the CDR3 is TGTGCCAGCAAGGGGGGGGTAACTGGAAACACCATATATTTT. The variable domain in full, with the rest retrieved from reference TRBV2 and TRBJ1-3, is EPEVTQTPSHQVTQMGQEVILRCVPISNHLYFYWYRQILGQKVEFLVSFYNNEISEKSEIFDDQFSVERPDGSNFTLKIRSTKLEDSAMYFCASKGGVTGNTIYFGEGSWLTVV.

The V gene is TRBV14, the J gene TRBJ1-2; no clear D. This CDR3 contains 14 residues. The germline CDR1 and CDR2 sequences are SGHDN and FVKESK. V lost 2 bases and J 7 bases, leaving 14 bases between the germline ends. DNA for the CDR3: TGTGCCAGCAGCCAAATCCTCGAGGATGGTGGCTACACCTTC. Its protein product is CASSQILEDGGYTF. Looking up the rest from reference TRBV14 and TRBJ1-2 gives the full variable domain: EAGVTQFPSHSVIEKGQTVTLRCDPISGHDNLYWYRRVMGKEIKFLLHFVKESKQDESGMPNNRFLAERTGGTYSTLKVQPAELEDSGVYFCASSQILEDGGYTFGSGTRLTVV.

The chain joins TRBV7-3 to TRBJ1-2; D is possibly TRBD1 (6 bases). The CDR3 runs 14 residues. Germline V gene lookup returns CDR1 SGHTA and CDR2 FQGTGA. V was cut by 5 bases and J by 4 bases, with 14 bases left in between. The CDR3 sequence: CASSPGRGGYGYTF. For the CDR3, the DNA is TGTGCCAGCAGCCCCGGGAGGGGGGGCTATGGCTACACCTTC.

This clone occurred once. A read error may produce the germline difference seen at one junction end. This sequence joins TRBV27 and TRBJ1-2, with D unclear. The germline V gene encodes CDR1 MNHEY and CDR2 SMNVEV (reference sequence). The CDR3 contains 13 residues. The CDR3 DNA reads TGTGCCAGCAGTCTATCCGGGGACTATGGCTACACCTTC. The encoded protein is CASSLSGDYGYTF.

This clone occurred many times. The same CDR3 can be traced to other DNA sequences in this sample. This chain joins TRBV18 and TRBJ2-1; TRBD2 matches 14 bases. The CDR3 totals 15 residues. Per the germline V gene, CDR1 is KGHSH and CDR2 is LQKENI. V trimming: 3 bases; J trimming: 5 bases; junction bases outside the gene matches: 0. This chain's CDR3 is CASSPGLAGDNEQFF. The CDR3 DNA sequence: TGTGCCAGCTCACCGGGACTAGCGGGAGACAATGAGCAGTTCTTC. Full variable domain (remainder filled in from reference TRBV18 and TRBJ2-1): NAGVMQNPRHLVRRRGQEARLRCSPMKGHSHVYWYRQLPEEGLKFMVYLQKENIIDESGMPKERFSAEFPKEGPSILRIQQVVRGDSAAYFCASSPGLAGDNEQFFGPGTRLTVL.

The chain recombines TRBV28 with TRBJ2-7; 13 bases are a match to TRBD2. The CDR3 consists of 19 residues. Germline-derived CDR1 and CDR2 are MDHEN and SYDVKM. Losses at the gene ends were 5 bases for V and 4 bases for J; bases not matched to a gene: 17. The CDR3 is CASSPRVWTSGSVWYEQYF. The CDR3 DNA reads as TGTGCCAGCAGTCCTCGCGTCTGGACTAGCGGGAGTGTATGGTACGAGCAGTACTTC.

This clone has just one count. The CDR3 region is CASSLSGTSGRQQYF. The DNA for the CDR3 is TGTGCCAGCAGCCTATCCGGGACTAGCGGCCGCCAGCAGTACTTC. The rearrangement uses TRBV5-4 and TRBJ2-7; 11 bases fit TRBD2. Germline values: CDR1 SGHNT, CDR2 YYREEE (reference sequence). The trim removed 4 bases at V and 8 bases at J, leaving 11 bases unmatched. The CDR3 runs to 15 residues. The whole variable domain, filled in from reference TRBV5-4 and TRBJ2-7, reads ETGVTQSPTHLIKTRGQQVTLRCSSQSGHNTVSWYQQALGQGPQFIFQYYREEENGRGNFPPRFSGLQFPNYSSELNVNALELDDSALYLCASSLSGTSGRQQYFGPGTRLTVT.